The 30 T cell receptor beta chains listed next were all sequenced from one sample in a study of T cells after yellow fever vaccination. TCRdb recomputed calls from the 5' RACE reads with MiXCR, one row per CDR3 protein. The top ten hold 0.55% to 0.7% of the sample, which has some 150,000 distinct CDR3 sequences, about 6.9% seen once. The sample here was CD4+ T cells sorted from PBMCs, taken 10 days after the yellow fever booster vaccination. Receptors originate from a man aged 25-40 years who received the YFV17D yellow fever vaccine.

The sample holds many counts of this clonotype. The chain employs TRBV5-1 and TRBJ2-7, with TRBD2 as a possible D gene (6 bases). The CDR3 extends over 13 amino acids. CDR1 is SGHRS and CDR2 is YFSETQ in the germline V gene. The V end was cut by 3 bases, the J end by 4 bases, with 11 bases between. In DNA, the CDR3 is TGCGCCAGCAGCTCGTTAGCGGATTACGAGCAGTACTTC. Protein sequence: CASSSLADYEQYF.

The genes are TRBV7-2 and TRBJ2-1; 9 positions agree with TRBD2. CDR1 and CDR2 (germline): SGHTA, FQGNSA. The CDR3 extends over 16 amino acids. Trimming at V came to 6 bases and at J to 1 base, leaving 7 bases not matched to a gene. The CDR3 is CASSYSGSASYNEQFF. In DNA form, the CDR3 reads TGTGCCAGCAGTTATAGCGGGAGTGCGTCCTACAATGAGCAGTTCTTC.

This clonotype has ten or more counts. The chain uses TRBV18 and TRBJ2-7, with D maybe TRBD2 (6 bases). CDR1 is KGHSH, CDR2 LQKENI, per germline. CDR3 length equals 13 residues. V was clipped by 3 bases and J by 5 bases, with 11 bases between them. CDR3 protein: CASSPTRENEQYF. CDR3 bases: TGTGCCAGCTCACCCACCCGGGAGAACGAGCAGTACTTC.

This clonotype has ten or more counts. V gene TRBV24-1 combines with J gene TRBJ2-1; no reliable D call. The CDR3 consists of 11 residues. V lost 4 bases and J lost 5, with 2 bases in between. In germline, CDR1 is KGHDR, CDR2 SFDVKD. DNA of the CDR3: TGTGCCACCAGTGACGACAATGAGCAGTTCTTC. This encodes CATSDDNEQFF.

The CDR3 loop reads CAISADRAGEKLFF. CDR3 DNA sequence: TGTGCCATCAGTGCGGACAGGGCTGGAGAAAAACTGTTTTTT. V gene TRBV10-3 combines with J gene TRBJ1-4, with 8 bases matching TRBD1. The CDR3 has 14 amino acids. Germline loops: CDR1 ENHRY, CDR2 SYGVKD. Trimming took 4 bases from V and 8 from J; bases not matched to a gene: 6.

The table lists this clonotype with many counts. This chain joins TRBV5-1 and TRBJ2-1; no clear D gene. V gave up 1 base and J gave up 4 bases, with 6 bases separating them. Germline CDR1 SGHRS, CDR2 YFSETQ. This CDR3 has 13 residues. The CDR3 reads CASSLSGYNEQFF. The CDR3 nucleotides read TGCGCCAGCAGCTTGTCGGGTTACAATGAGCAGTTCTTC.

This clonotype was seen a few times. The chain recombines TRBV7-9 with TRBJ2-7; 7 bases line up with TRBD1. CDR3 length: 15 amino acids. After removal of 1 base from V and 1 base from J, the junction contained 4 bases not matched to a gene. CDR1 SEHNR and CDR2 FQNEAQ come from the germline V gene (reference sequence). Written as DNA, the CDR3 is TGTGCCAGCAGCTTAGAGGGCAGGGGGTCCTACGAGCAGTACTTC. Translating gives CASSLEGRGSYEQYF.

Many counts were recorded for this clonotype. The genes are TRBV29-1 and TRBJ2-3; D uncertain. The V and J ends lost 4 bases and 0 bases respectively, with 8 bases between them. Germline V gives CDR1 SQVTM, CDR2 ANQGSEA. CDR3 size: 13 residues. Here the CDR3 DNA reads TGCAGCGTTGCCGCAGGAAGCACAGATACGCAGTATTTT. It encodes CSVAAGSTDTQYF.

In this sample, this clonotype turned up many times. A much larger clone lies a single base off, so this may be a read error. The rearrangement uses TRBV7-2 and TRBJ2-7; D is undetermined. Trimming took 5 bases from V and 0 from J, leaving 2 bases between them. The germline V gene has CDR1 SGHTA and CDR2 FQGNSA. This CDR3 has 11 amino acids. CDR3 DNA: TGTGCCAGCAGCACCTCCTACGAGCAGTACTTC. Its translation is CASSTSYEQYF.

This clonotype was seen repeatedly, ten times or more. The DNA of the CDR3 is TGCGCCAGCAACAGGGACAACTCCTACGAGCAGTACTTC. It yields the protein CASNRDNSYEQYF. J is TRBJ2-7 and V is TRBV5-1, with a weak D call TRBD1 (6 bases). Trimming stripped 6 bases from V and 0 bases from J, with 10 bases between. The CDR3 runs to 13 residues. From germline, CDR1 is SGHRS and CDR2 YFSETQ.

CDR3 DNA sequence: TGTGCCAGCAGCGCGTATACGGGGCAGGAAAGCGGCTACACCTTC. It specifies CASSAYTGQESGYTF. V gene TRBV3-1 combines with J gene TRBJ1-2, with a possible D match to TRBD1 (5 bases). Deletions cut 5 bases from V and 8 bases from J, with 21 bases between. The CDR3 runs to 15 residues. CDR1 and CDR2 from the germline V gene are LGHDT and YNNKEL (reference sequence).

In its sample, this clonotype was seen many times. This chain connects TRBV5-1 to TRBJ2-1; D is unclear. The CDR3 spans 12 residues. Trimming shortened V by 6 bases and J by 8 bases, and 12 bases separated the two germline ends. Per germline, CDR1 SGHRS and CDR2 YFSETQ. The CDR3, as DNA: TGCGCCAGCAACGGGCCCGGCTATGAGCAGTTCTTC. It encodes CASNGPGYEQFF.

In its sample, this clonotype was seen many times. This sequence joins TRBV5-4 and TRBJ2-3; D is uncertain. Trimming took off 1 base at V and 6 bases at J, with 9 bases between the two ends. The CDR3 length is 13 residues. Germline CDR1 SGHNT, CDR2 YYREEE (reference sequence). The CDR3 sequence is CASSLPPPDTQYF. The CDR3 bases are TGTGCCAGCAGCTTGCCCCCTCCTGATACGCAGTATTTT.

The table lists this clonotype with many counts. The chain's CDR3 is CSVESRDRNTGELFF. The CDR3 DNA sequence: TGCAGCGTTGAATCGAGGGACAGGAACACCGGGGAGCTGTTTTTT. The J gene is TRBJ2-2, the V gene TRBV29-1; 7 positions match TRBD1. The J segment lost 1 base and the V segment lost 2 bases, leaving 4 bases of the junction unmatched. In germline, CDR1 is SQVTM, CDR2 ANQGSEA. CDR3 size: 15 residues.

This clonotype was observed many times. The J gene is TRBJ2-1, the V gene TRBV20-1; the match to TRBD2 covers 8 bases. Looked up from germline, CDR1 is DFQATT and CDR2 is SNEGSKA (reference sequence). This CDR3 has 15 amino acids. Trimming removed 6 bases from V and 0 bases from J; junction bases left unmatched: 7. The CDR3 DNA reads TGCAGTGCAACCACCGGGACTAGCTCCTACAATGAGCAGTTCTTC. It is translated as CSATTGTSSYNEQFF.

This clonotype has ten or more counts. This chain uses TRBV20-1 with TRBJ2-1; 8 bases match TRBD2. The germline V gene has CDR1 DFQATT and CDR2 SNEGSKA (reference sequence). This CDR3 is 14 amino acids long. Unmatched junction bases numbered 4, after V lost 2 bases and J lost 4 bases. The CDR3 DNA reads TGCAGTGCTAGATCGGCTAGCGGGTACAATGAGCAGTTCTTC. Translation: CSARSASGYNEQFF.

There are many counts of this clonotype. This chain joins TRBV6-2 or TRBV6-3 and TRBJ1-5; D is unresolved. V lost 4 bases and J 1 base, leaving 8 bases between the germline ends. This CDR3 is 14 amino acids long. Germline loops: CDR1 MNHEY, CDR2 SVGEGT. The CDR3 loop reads CASSSDGSNQPQHF. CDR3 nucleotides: TGTGCCAGCAGTTCAGACGGAAGCAATCAGCCCCAGCATTTT.

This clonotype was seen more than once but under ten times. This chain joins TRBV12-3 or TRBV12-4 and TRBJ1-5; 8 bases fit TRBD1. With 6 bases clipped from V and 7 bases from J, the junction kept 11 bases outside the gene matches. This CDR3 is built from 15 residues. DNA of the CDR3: TGTGCCAGCAGGGGACAGGCAACGAAAGGCCAGCCCCAGCATTTT. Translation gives CASRGQATKGQPQHF.

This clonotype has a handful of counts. The CDR3 spells CASSLQGKVTDTQYF. In DNA, the CDR3 is TGCGCCAGCAGCCTACAGGGGAAAGTCACAGATACGCAGTATTTT. This chain joins TRBV23-1 and TRBJ2-3; 7 bases match TRBD1. TRBV23-1 is placed among ORFs of uncertain function. Germline trimming cut 6 bases from V and 2 bases from J; bases unmatched to any gene: 8. CDR3 length equals 15 residues.

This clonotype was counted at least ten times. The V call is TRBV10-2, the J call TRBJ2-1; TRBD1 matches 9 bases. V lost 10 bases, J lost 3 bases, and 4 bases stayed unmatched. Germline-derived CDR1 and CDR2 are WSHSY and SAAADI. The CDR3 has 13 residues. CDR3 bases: TGCGCCACCCTGGACAGGGGCTACAATGAGCAGTTCTTC. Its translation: CATLDRGYNEQFF.

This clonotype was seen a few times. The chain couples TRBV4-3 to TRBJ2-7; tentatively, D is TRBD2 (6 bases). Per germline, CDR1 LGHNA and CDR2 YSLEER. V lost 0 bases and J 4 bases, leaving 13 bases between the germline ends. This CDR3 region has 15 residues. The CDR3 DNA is TGCGCCAGCAGCCAAGATCTTAAGGAGGGATACGAGCAGTACTTC. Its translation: CASSQDLKEGYEQYF.

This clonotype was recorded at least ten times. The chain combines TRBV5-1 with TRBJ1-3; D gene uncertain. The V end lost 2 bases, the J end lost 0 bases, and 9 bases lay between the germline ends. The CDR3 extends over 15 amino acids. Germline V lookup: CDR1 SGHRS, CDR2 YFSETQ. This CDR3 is CASSFDGLSGNTIYF. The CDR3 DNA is TGCGCCAGCAGCTTTGACGGCCTCTCTGGAAACACCATATATTTT.

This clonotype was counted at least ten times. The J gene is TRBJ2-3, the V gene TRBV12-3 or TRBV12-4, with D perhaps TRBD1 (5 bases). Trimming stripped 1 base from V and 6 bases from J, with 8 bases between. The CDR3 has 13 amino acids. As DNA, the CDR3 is TGTGCCAGCAGTTTAGGGGGCCGTGATACGCAGTATTTT. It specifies CASSLGGRDTQYF.

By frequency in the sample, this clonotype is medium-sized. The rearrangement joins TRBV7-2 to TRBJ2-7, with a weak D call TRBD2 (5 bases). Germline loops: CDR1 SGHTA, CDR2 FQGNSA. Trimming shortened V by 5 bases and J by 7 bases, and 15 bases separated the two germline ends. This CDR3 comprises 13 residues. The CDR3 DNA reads TGTGCCAGCAGCGTTACGCCCCCGGGGGAGCAGTACTTC. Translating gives CASSVTPPGEQYF.

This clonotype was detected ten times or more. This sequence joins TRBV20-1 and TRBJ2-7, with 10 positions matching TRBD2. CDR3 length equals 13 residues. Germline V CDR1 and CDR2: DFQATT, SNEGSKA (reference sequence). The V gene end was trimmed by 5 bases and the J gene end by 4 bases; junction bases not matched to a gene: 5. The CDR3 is CSAPGLAPYEQYF. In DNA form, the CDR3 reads TGCAGTGCTCCGGGACTAGCGCCTTACGAGCAGTACTTC.

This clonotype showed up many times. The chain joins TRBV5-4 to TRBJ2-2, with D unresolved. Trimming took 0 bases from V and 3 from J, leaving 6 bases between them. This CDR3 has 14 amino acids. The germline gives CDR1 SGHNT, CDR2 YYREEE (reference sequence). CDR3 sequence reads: CASSLERYTGELFF. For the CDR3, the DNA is TGTGCCAGCAGCTTGGAACGGTACACCGGGGAGCTGTTTTTT.

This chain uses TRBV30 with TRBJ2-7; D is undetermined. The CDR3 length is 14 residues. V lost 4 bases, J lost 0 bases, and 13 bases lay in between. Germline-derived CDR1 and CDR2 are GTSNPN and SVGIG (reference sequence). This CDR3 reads CAWIESGLSYEQYF. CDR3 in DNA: TGTGCCTGGATAGAATCCGGGCTCTCCTACGAGCAGTACTTC.

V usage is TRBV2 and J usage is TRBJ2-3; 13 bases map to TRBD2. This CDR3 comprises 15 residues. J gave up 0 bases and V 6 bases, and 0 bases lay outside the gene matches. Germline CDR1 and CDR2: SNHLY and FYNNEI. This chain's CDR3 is CASRGLAGSTDTQYF. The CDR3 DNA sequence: TGTGCCAGCAGGGGACTAGCGGGAAGCACAGATACGCAGTATTTT.

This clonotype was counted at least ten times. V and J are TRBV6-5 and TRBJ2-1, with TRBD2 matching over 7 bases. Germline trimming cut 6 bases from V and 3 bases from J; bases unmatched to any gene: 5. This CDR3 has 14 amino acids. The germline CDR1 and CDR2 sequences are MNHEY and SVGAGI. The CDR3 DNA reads TGTGCCAGCAGGCCCACGGGAGGCTACAATGAGCAGTTCTTC. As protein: CASRPTGGYNEQFF.

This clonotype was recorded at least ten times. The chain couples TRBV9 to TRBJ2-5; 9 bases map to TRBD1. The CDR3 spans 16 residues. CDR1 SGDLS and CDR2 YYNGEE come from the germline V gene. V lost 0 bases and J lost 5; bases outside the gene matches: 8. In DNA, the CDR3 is TGTGCCAGCAGCGTAGCTACGGGACAGGGCGGGGAGACCCAGTACTTC. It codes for CASSVATGQGGETQYF.